What follows are 16 T cell receptor beta chains derived from one specimen sequenced in a study of shared clonotypes between healthy human individuals. Assay used: immunoSEQ multiplex PCR; TCRdb lists only in-frame clones, some missing. Counted here are 2 million to 2.5 million clones, approximately 95% occurring once; the ten biggest clones make up 0.3% to 0.4%. Input material: naive CD4+ T cells from PBMCs. This sample's subset: CD45RA+ positively selected. The receptors were gathered from a man aged 18 to 29 in good health. Some clones in this sample may be carry-over from other donors' samples.

Worth noting for this clone: The same CDR3 is also encoded by other DNA sequences in this sample. The chain combines TRBV5-1 with TRBJ2-5; D uncertain. This CDR3 contains 16 residues. The V gene's germline CDR1 is SGHRS and CDR2 YFSETQ. With 5 bases removed from V and 2 bases from J, the gap between germline ends came to 19 bases. This chain's CDR3 is CASSLALNGGQETQYF. For the CDR3, the DNA is TGCGCCAGCAGTTTAGCACTTAATGGCGGACAAGAGACCCAGTACTTC.

V gene TRBV6-5 combines with J gene TRBJ2-7; D possibly corresponds to TRBD1 (6 bases). V was cut by 0 bases and J by 2 bases, with 11 bases left in between. CDR1 is MNHEY and CDR2 is SVGAGI in the germline V gene. This CDR3 is built from 15 residues. The DNA for the CDR3 is TGTGCCAGCAGTTACTCAAAGTGGGGGCCCTACGAGCAGTACTTC. Protein: CASSYSKWGPYEQYF.

J is TRBJ2-7 and V is TRBV5-6; TRBD2 aligns across 8 bases. V lost 3 bases to trimming and J lost 1 base; unmatched junction nucleotides: 6. Germline V gene data show CDR1 as SGHDT and CDR2 as YYEEEE. CDR3 size: 15 residues. CDR3 sequence (DNA): TGTGCCAGCAGCTCGATGAGCGGGAGTTCCTACGAGCAGTACTTC. Residues: CASSSMSGSSYEQYF.

This clone appeared once. The J gene is TRBJ1-2, the V gene TRBV7-9; D not certain. Per the germline V gene, CDR1 is SEHNR and CDR2 is FQNEAQ (reference sequence). This CDR3 has 15 residues. V lost 5 bases to trimming and J lost 2 bases, with 15 bases between them. CDR3 protein: CASSELTDSNYGYTF. The CDR3 nucleotides read TGTGCCAGCAGCGAGCTGACGGACTCAAACTATGGCTACACCTTC.

The rearrangement uses TRBV7-2 and TRBJ1-5; D perhaps matches TRBD1 (5 bases). V lost 1 base to trimming and J lost 9 bases, with 13 bases between them. In germline, CDR1 is SGHTA, CDR2 FQGNSA. The CDR3 is 14 amino acids. The CDR3 DNA reads as TGTGCCAGCAGCTTAGAGGGCAGGGAAAGGCCCCAGCATTTT. Translation gives CASSLEGRERPQHF.

For this clone: Different DNA sequences within this sample yield the same CDR3. V is TRBV29-1 and J is TRBJ1-5; possibly TRBD1 for D (5 bases). CDR3 length: 12 amino acids. The V end was cut by 4 bases, the J end by 4 bases, with 8 bases between. Per the germline V gene, CDR1 is SQVTM and CDR2 is ANQGSEA. CDR3 sequence reads: CSVGAGNQPQHF. The CDR3 DNA reads TGCAGCGTTGGGGCAGGGAATCAGCCCCAGCATTTT.

The chain links TRBV5-4 to TRBJ2-7; D not certain. Germline V gene sequence: CDR1 SGHNT, CDR2 YYREEE (reference sequence). The germline V and J ends were trimmed by 4 bases and 3 bases, with 20 bases remaining between them. The CDR3 is 16 amino acids. DNA of the CDR3: TGTGCCAGCAGCCAAGGTCGCAGTATTATCGGCTACGAGCAGTACTTC. Protein sequence: CASSQGRSIIGYEQYF.

V usage is TRBV9 and J usage is TRBJ1-1; 9 nucleotides line up with TRBD1. The CDR3 consists of 15 residues. Per germline, CDR1 SGDLS and CDR2 YYNGEE. V gave up 4 bases and J gave up 9 bases; unmatched junction bases: 13. This chain's CDR3 is CASSRTGDGNRKAFF. CDR3 nucleotide sequence: TGTGCCAGCAGCAGGACAGGGGACGGCAACCGAAAAGCTTTCTTT.

The chain uses TRBV6-1 and TRBJ2-7; 9 bases fit TRBD1. The CDR3 spans 15 residues. Trimming took 5 bases from V and 5 from J; bases not matched to a gene: 10. In germline, CDR1 is MNHNS, CDR2 SASEGT. The CDR3 is CASSFTGTGSNEQYF. The CDR3 DNA follows: TGTGCCAGCAGTTTCACCGGGACAGGGTCAAACGAGCAGTACTTC.

The chain employs TRBV14 and TRBJ1-3; D is unclear. Deletions cut 3 bases from V and 8 bases from J, with 14 bases between. Germline V lookup: CDR1 SGHDN, CDR2 FVKESK. This CDR3 comprises 14 residues. In nucleotides, the CDR3 is TGTGCCAGCAGCCACCGGGTCCTTCTGGACACCATATATTTT. Amino acid sequence: CASSHRVLLDTIYF.

This sequence joins TRBV6-6 and TRBJ1-2, with D hard to call. The CDR3 sequence is 14 residues long. The germline V and J ends were trimmed by 8 bases and 3 bases, with 16 bases remaining between them. Germline lookup yields CDR1 MNHNY and CDR2 SVGAGI (reference sequence). CDR3 DNA sequence: TGTGCCAGCGCAGATAGGTTTGCGGACTATGGCTACACCTTC. Its translation is CASADRFADYGYTF.

A remark on this clone: The sample holds other DNA sequences that translate to the same CDR3. The chain employs TRBV5-8 and TRBJ2-5; 7 bases are shared with TRBD1. The V segment lost 4 bases and the J segment 2 bases; nucleotides outside the gene matches: 2. Germline values: CDR1 SGHTS, CDR2 YDEGEE. There are 13 residues in the CDR3. DNA for the CDR3: TGTGCCAGCAGCCGGGACAGACAAGAGACCCAGTACTTC. Translating it yields CASSRDRQETQYF.

The chain recombines TRBV5-1 with TRBJ1-1; tentatively, D is TRBD1 (6 bases). CDR3 length: 11 amino acids. Per the germline V gene, CDR1 is SGHRS and CDR2 is YFSETQ. V shed 3 bases and J shed 11 bases, with 11 bases lying between them. CDR3 protein: CASSSGQYAFF. In nucleotides, the CDR3 is TGCGCCAGCAGCTCCGGACAGTACGCTTTCTTT.

The V call is TRBV2, the J call TRBJ2-5, with 7 bases matching TRBD1. Germline CDR1 SNHLY, CDR2 FYNNEI. The CDR3 is 14 amino acids. J gave up 5 bases and V 6 bases, and 9 bases lay outside the gene matches. In DNA, the CDR3 is TGTGCCAGCAGGGCCACAGGGGCCTGGGAGACCCAGTACTTC. Protein: CASRATGAWETQYF.

This clone appeared a single time. Other nucleotide sequences in the sample specify the same CDR3. The chain uses TRBV7-2 and TRBJ2-7; 7 nucleotides match TRBD2. After removal of 1 base from V and 0 bases from J, the junction contained 6 bases not matched to a gene. The CDR3 is 16 residues long. Germline lookup yields CDR1 SGHTA and CDR2 FQGNSA. CDR3 in amino acids: CASSLGGGRSSYEQYF. CDR3 in DNA: TGTGCCAGCAGCTTAGGGGGCGGGAGAAGCTCCTACGAGCAGTACTTC.

The genes are TRBV7-3 and TRBJ2-2; D not certain. CDR3 size: 12 residues. Trimming removed 3 bases from V and 8 bases from J, with 7 bases in between. Germline V lookup: CDR1 SGHTA, CDR2 FQGTGA. DNA for the CDR3: TGTGCCAGCAGCTTCTCACTAGGGGAGCTGTTTTTT. Translated: CASSFSLGELFF.